These 10 T cell receptor beta chains originate from one sample sequenced in a study of shared clonotypes between healthy human individuals. Here immunoSEQ multiplex PCR was the method, and the copy in TCRdb shows in-frame clones only, minus some. The sample carries about 770,000 clones, roughly 72% recorded once. Specimen: memory CD4+ T cells sorted from blood. The subset: CD45RA-negative fraction. The receptors were sampled from a woman under 40 in good health.

This clone was seen a single time. The chain links TRBV7-8 to TRBJ2-7; 10 bases are a match to TRBD2. The V gene end was trimmed by 4 bases and the J gene end by 2 bases; junction bases not matched to a gene: 2. The CDR3 totals 14 residues. Looked up from germline, CDR1 is SGHVS and CDR2 is FQNEAQ. The CDR3 coding sequence is TGTGCCAGCAGCTCCCTAGCGGGAGCCTACGAGCAGTACTTC. It encodes CASSSLAGAYEQYF.

The chain joins TRBV5-1 to TRBJ2-2, with 7 nucleotides matching TRBD2. Germline V gene lookup returns CDR1 SGHRS and CDR2 YFSETQ. V trimming: 6 bases; J trimming: 3 bases; junction bases outside the gene matches: 8. The CDR3 is 15 residues long. CDR3 sequence: CASIKGAGDTGELFF. The CDR3, as DNA: TGCGCCAGCATAAAGGGTGCGGGGGACACCGGGGAGCTGTTTTTT.

The rearrangement joins TRBV29-1 to TRBJ2-7; D not certain. V lost 3 bases to trimming and J lost 1 base, with 10 bases between them. The CDR3 extends over 13 amino acids. The germline V gene has CDR1 SQVTM and CDR2 ANQGSEA. This CDR3 is CSVEDGLSYEQYF. The CDR3 DNA follows: TGCAGCGTTGAGGACGGTCTATCCTACGAGCAGTACTTC.

In DNA form, the CDR3 reads TGTGCCAGCAGACAGAGAACTAGCAATCAGCCCCAGCATTTT. This gives the protein CASRQRTSNQPQHF. The chain is built from TRBV2 and TRBJ1-5; D not resolved. The CDR3 is 14 residues long. The germline CDR1 and CDR2 sequences are SNHLY and FYNNEI. The ends were cut back, 6 bases at V and 0 bases at J, with 9 bases in the middle. Filled out from reference TRBV2 and TRBJ1-5, the complete variable domain reads EPEVTQTPSHQVTQMGQEVILRCVPISNHLYFYWYRQILGQKVEFLVSFYNNEISEKSEIFDDQFSVERPDGSNFTLKIRSTKLEDSAMYFCASRQRTSNQPQHFGDGTRLSIL.

The chain combines TRBV28 with TRBJ1-4; 10 bases agree with TRBD1. This CDR3 region has 15 residues. From germline, CDR1 is MDHEN and CDR2 SYDVKM. V lost 6 bases and J lost 3; bases outside the gene matches: 4. The CDR3 reads CASRTGGASNEKLFF. The CDR3 DNA sequence: TGTGCCAGCAGGACAGGGGGCGCCTCTAATGAAAAACTGTTTTTT.

V is TRBV6-5 and J is TRBJ1-1; D perhaps matches TRBD1 (5 bases). CDR1 is MNHEY, CDR2 SVGAGI, per germline. The CDR3 covers 13 residues. V dropped 10 bases and J dropped 1 base, with 13 bases sitting between them. DNA of the CDR3: TGTGCCACCGTGGATACAGGGAACACTGAAGCTTTCTTT. This sequence encodes CATVDTGNTEAFF.

This clone was detected only once. The chain joins TRBV4-1 to TRBJ2-1; TRBD2 is a possible D gene (6 bases). The CDR3 extends over 17 amino acids. With 0 bases removed from V and 5 bases from J, the gap between germline ends came to 17 bases. Looked up from germline, CDR1 is MGHRA and CDR2 is YSYEKL. CDR3: CASSQDLRAGMDNEQFF. CDR3 nucleotide sequence: TGCGCCAGCAGCCAAGATCTACGAGCGGGTATGGACAATGAGCAGTTCTTC.

V gene TRBV27 combines with J gene TRBJ2-7, with 13 bases fitting TRBD2. V shed 0 bases, J shed 0 bases, and the junction held 2 bases outside the gene matches. CDR3 length: 17 amino acids. Looked up from germline, CDR1 is MNHEY and CDR2 is SMNVEV (reference sequence). The CDR3 DNA is TGTGCCAGCAGTTTATCGACTAGCGGGGGGAGCTCCTACGAGCAGTACTTC. Protein product: CASSLSTSGGSSYEQYF.

This clone was seen a few times. The chain has TRBV29-1 and TRBJ1-4, with D possibly TRBD1 on 5 matching bases. V shed 2 bases and J shed 8 bases, with 12 bases lying between them. The CDR3 extends over 13 amino acids. Germline V CDR1 and CDR2: SQVTM, ANQGSEA. CDR3: CSVELAGTEKLFF. The CDR3 nucleotides are TGCAGCGTTGAATTGGCAGGGACCGAAAAACTGTTTTTT.

The J gene is TRBJ2-3, the V gene TRBV5-6; the D call may be TRBD1 or TRBD2 (7 bases each). This CDR3 comprises 16 residues. Between the trimmed V and J ends, which lost 3 bases and 0 bases, there was a span of 14 bases. The germline V gene has CDR1 SGHDT and CDR2 YYEEEE. The CDR3 sequence: CASSSSAGQSTDTQYF. The CDR3 region has the DNA TGTGCCAGCAGCTCTTCAGCGGGACAGAGCACAGATACGCAGTATTTT.